Only a few counts were recorded for the clone carrying this T cell receptor beta chain. Its antigen is unknown. This sample was taken from a study of cytomegalovirus exposure and HLA in healthy donors. Study outcomes and limitations: What TCR beta sequences reportedly achieved was accurate prediction of HLA-A and HLA-B alleles in most subjects.

V was trimmed by 1 base and J by 10 bases, leaving 17 bases between them. The CDR3 covers 16 residues. CDR1 is MGHRA and CDR2 is YSYEKL in the germline V gene. PCR involved 60 Vbeta and 13 Jbeta primers. The assay was immunoSEQ multiplex PCR, and TCRdb's table has in-frame clones only and misses some. The sample contains about 200,000 clones, roughly three quarters of which appear only once. The TCR sequence derives from a male donor in good health and CMV-seropositive. The chain uses TRBV4-1 and TRBJ1-6; TRBD1 is a possible D gene (5 bases). Sample: PBMCs. CDR3 bases: TGCGCCAGCAGCCAAGCAGATTGGGGGGATTCGTCACCCCTCCACTTT. The encoded protein is CASSQADWGDSSPLHF.